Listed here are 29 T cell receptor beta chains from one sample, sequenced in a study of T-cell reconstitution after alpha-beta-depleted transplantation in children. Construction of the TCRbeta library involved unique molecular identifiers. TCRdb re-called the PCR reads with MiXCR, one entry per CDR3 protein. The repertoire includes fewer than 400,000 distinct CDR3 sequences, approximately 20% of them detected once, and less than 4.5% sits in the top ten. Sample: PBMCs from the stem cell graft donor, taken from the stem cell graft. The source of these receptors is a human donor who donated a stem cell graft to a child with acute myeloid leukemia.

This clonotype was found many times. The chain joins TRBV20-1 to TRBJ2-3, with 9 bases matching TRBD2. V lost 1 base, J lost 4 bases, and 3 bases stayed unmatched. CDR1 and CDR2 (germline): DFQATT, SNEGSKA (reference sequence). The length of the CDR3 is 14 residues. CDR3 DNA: TGCAGTGCTAGAGCTAGCGGGAACGCAGATACGCAGTATTTT. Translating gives CSARASGNADTQYF.

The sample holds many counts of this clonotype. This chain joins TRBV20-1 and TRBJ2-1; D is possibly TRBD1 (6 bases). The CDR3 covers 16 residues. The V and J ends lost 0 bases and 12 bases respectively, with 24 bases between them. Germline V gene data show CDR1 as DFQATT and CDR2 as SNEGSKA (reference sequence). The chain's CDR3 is CSARDGSDSRVRAQFF. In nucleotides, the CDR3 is TGCAGTGCTAGAGATGGTTCGGACAGTCGGGTTCGGGCGCAGTTCTTC.

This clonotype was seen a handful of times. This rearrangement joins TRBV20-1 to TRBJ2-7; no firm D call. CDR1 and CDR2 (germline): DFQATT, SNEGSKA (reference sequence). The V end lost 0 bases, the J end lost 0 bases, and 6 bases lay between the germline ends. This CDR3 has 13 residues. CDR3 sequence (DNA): TGCAGTGCTAGAGATCGTATCTCCTACGAGCAGTACTTC. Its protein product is CSARDRISYEQYF.

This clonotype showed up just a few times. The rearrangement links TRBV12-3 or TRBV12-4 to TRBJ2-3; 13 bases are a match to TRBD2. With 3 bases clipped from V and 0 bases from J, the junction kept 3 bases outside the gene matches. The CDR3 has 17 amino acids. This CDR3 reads CASSLGLAGLSTDTQYF. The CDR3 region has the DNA TGTGCCAGCAGTTTGGGACTAGCGGGACTTAGCACAGATACGCAGTATTTT.

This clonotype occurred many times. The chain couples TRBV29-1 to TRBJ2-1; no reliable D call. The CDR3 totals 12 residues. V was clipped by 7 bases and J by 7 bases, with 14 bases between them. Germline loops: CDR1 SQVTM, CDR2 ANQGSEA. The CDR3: CSASWAQNEQFF. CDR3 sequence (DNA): TGCAGCGCTAGTTGGGCCCAGAATGAGCAGTTCTTC.

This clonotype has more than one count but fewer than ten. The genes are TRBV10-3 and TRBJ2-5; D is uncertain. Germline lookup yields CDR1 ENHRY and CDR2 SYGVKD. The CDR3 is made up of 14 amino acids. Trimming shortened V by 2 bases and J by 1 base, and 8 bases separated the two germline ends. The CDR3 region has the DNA TGTGCCATCAGTGAGACCCGATCCCAAGAGACCCAGTACTTC. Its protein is CAISETRSQETQYF.

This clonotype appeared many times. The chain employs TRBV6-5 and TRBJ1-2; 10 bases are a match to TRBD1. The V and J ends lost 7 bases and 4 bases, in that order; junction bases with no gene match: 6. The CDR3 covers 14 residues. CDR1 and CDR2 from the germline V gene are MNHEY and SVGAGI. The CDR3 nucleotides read TGTGCCAGCAACCGGGACAGGGGCCGCTATGGCTACACCTTC. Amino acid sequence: CASNRDRGRYGYTF.

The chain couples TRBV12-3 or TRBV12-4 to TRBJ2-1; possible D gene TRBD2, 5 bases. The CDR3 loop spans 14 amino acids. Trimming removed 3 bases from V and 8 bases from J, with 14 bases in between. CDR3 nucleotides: TGTGCCAGCAGTTTTCGGCCTAGCTTCGATGAGCAGTTCTTC. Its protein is CASSFRPSFDEQFF.

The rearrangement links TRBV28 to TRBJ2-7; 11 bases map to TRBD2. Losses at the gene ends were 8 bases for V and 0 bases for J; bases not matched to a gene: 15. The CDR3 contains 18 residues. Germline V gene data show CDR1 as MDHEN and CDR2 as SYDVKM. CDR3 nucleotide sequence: TGTGCCAGCGGACCCCCGGGACTAGCGGCAACCAGCTCCTACGAGCAGTACTTC. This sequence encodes CASGPPGLAATSSYEQYF.

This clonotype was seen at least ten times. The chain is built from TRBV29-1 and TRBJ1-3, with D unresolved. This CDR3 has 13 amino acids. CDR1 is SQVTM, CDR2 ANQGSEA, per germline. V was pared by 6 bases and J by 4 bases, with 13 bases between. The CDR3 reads CSVTKNSGNTIYF. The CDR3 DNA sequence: TGCAGCGTAACGAAGAACTCGGGAAACACCATATATTTT.

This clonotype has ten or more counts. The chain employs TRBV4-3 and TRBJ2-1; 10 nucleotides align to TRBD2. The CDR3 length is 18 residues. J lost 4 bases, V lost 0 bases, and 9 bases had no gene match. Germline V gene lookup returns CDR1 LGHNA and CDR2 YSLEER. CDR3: CASSQDPLAGAEYNEQFF. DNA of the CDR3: TGCGCCAGCAGCCAAGATCCCCTAGCGGGAGCCGAATACAATGAGCAGTTCTTC.

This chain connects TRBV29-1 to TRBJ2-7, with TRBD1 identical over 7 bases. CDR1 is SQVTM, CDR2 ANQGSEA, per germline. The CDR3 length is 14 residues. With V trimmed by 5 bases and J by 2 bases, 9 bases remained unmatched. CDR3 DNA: TGCAGCGTTACCCGACAGGGAAGGGCCTACGAGCAGTACTTC. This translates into CSVTRQGRAYEQYF.

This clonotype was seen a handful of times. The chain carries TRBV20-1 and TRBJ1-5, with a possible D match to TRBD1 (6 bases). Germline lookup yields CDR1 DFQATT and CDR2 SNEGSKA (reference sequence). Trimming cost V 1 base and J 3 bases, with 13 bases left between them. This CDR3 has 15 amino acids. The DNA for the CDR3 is TGCAGTGCTAGAGGACCAGGGGTGCACAATCAGCCCCAGCATTTT. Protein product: CSARGPGVHNQPQHF.

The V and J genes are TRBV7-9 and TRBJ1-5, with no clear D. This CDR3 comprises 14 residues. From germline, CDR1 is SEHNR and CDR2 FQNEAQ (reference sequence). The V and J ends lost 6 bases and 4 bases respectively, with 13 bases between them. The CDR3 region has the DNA TGTGCCAGCAGTCAACTGGGGAGGAATCAGCCCCAGCATTTT. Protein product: CASSQLGRNQPQHF. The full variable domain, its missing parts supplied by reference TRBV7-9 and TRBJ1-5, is DTGVSQNPRHKITKRGQNVTFRCDPISEHNRLYWYRQTLGQGPEFLTYFQNEAQLEKSRLLSDRFSAERPKGSFSTLEIQRTEQGDSAMYLCASSQLGRNQPQHFGDGTRLSIL.

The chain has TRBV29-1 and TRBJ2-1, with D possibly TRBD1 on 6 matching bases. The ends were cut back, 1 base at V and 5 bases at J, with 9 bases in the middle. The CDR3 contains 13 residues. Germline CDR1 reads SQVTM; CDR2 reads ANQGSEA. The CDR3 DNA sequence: TGCAGCGTTGAAGCCTACAGGGACAATGAGCAGTTCTTC. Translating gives CSVEAYRDNEQFF.

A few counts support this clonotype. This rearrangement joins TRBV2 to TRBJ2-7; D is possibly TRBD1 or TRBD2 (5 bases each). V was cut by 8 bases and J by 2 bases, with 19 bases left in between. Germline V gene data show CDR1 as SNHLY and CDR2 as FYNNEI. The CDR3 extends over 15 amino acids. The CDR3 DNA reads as TGTGCCAGCGTAGAATCCCGGGACGCAACCTACGAGCAGTACTTC. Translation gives CASVESRDATYEQYF.

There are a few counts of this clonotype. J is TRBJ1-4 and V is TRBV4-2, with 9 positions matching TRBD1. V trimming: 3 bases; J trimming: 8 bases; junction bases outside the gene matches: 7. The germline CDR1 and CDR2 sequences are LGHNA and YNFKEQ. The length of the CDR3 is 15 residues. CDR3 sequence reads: CASSQSTGGGEKLFF. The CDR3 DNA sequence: TGTGCCAGCAGCCAGTCGACAGGGGGAGGAGAAAAACTGTTTTTT.

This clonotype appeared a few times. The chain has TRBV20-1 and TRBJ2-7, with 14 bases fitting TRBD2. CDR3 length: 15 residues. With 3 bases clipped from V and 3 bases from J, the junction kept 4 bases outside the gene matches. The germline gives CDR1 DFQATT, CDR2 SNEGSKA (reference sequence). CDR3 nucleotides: TGCAGTGCTAGTCCCGGGACTAGCGGGGGCTACGAGCAGTACTTC. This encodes CSASPGTSGGYEQYF.

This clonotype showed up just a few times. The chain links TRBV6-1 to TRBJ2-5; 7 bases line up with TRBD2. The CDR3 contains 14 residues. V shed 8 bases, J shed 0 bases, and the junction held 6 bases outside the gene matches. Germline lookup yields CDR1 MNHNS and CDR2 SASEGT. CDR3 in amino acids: CASSSLADQETQYF. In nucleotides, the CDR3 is TGTGCCAGCTCGTCGCTAGCGGACCAAGAGACCCAGTACTTC.

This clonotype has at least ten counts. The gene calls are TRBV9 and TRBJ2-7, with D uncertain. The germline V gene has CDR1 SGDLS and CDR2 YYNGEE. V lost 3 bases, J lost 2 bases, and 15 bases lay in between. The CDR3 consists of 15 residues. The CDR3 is CASSGEHYPTYEQYF. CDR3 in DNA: TGTGCCAGCAGCGGAGAGCACTATCCTACCTACGAGCAGTACTTC. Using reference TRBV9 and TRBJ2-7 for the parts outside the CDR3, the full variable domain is DSGVTQTPKHLITATGQRVTLRCSPRSGDLSVYWYQQSLDQGLQFLIQYYNGEERAKGNILERFSAQQFPDLHSELNLSSLELGDSALYFCASSGEHYPTYEQYFGPGTRLTVT.

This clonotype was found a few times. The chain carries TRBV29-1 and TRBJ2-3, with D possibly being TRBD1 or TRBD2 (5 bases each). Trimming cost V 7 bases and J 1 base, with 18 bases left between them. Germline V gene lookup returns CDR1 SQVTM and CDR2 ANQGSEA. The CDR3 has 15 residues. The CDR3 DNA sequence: TGCAGCGCCGAGGGGCTAGGAGGTGGCACAGATACGCAGTATTTT. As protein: CSAEGLGGGTDTQYF.

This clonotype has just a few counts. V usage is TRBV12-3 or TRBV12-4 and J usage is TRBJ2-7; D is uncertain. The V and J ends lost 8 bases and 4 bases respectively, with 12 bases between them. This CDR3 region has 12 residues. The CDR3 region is CASGQTVYEQYF. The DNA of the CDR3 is TGTGCCAGCGGCCAGACGGTGTACGAGCAGTACTTC.

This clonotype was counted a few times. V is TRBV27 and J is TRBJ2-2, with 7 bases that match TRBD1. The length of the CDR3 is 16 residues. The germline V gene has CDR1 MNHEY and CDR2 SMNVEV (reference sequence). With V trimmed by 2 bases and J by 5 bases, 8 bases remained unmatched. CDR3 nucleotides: TGTGCCAGCAGTTTAGCCTGGACAGGCCAGACCGGGGAGCTGTTTTTT. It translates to CASSLAWTGQTGELFF.

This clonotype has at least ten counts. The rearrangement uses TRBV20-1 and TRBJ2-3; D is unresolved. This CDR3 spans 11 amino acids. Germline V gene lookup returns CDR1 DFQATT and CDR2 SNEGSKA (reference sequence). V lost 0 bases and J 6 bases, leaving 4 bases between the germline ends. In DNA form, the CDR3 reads TGCAGTGCTAGAGATTTTGATACGCAGTATTTT. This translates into CSARDFDTQYF.

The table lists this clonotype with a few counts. The CDR3 reads CASSPASPFSGEGRRELFF. The CDR3 DNA reads TGCGCCAGCAGCCCAGCGAGCCCTTTTTCAGGGGAAGGGAGGAGGGAGCTGTTTTTT. V is TRBV4-3 and J is TRBJ2-2, with D tentatively TRBD1 or TRBD2 (6 bases each). V lost 4 bases to trimming and J lost 9 bases, with 30 bases between them. CDR1 and CDR2 from the germline V gene are LGHNA and YSLEER. The CDR3 extends over 19 amino acids.

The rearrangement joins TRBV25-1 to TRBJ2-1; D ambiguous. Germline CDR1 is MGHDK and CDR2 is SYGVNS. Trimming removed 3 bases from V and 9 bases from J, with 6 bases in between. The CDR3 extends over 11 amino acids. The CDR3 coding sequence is TGTGCCAGCAGTGATCACCCTGAGCAGTTCTTC. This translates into CASSDHPEQFF.

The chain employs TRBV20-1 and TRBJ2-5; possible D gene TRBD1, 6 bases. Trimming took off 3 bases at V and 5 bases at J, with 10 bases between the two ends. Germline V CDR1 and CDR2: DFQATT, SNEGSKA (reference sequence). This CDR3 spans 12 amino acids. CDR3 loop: CSASGTRETQYF. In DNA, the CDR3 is TGCAGTGCTAGCGGGACAAGGGAGACCCAGTACTTC.

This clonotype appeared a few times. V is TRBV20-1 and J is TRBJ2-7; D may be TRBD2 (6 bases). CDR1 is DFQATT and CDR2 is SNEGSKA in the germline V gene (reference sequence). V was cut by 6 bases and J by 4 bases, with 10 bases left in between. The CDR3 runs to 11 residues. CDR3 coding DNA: TGCAGTGCATGCGGGGAGTACGAGCAGTACTTC. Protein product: CSACGEYEQYF.

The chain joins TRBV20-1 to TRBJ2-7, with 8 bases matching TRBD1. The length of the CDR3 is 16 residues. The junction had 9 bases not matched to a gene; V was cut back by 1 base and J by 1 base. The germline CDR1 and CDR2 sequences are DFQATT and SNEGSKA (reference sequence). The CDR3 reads CSARGLRDRGSYEQYF. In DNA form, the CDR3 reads TGCAGTGCTAGAGGCTTACGAGACAGGGGTTCCTACGAGCAGTACTTC.